The 22 T cell receptor beta chains below were found in one sample sequenced in a study of T cell responses to AZD1222 COVID-19 vaccine listed by TCRdb under 2021. Library method: the immunoSEQ multiplex PCR assay. The table was pulled from immuneACCESS by TCRdb, which kept in-frame rearrangements only. Such tables lose some clones; where checked, under half of the loss comes from unresolved V genes, and the rest has no known cause. The sample table shows under 200,000 clones, and roughly 90% are seen once. The ten largest account for under 5% of the sample. The time point label corresponds to: baseline before first vaccination. This specimen consisted of peripheral blood, obtained on day 0 of AZD1222 vaccination. These receptors were obtained from an adult in good health.

This clone appeared a single time. The chain recombines TRBV4-1 with TRBJ2-1; a possible D gene is TRBD2 (5 bases). CDR3 length equals 15 residues. Germline values: CDR1 MGHRA, CDR2 YSYEKL. Between the trimmed V and J ends, which lost 0 bases and 9 bases, there was a span of 15 bases. The CDR3 protein is CASSQEWVGAVEQFF. In nucleotides, the CDR3 is TGCGCCAGCAGCCAAGAATGGGTTGGAGCGGTTGAGCAGTTCTTC.

The rearrangement links TRBV2 to TRBJ2-2, with a possible D match to TRBD1 (5 bases). The CDR3 is 14 residues long. The V gene lost 7 bases and the J gene lost 2 bases, with 11 bases spanning the gap. Germline assignment: CDR1 SNHLY and CDR2 FYNNEI. This CDR3 is CASNRQGNTGELFF. CDR3 sequence (DNA): TGTGCCAGCAACCGGCAGGGAAACACCGGGGAGCTGTTTTTT.

The chain is built from TRBV28 and TRBJ1-2, with TRBD1 identical over 9 bases. CDR3 size: 16 residues. Trimming cost V 8 bases and J 0 bases; bases outside gene matches: 10. CDR1 is MDHEN, CDR2 SYDVKM, per germline. The CDR3 is CASGATGQGPNYGYTF. CDR3 bases: TGTGCCAGCGGTGCCACGGGACAGGGTCCTAACTATGGCTACACCTTC.

The gene calls are TRBV24-1 and TRBJ2-7; 9 bases match TRBD1. This CDR3 spans 15 amino acids. V lost 4 bases, J lost 4 bases, and 7 bases stayed unmatched. Germline V gives CDR1 KGHDR, CDR2 SFDVKD. The CDR3 loop is CATSDPGTGKYEQYF. In DNA, the CDR3 is TGTGCCACCAGTGACCCCGGGACAGGGAAATACGAGCAGTACTTC.

The chain uses TRBV29-1 and TRBJ2-4; either TRBD1 or TRBD2 may fit D (5 bases each). CDR3 length: 18 residues. The germline V gene has CDR1 SQVTM and CDR2 ANQGSEA. V was cut by 2 bases and J by 0 bases, with 20 bases left in between. For the CDR3, the DNA is TGCAGCGTTGAAATCGCCACTACCGGGGCCCTAGCCAAAAACATTCAGTACTTC. It encodes CSVEIATTGALAKNIQYF.

The chain carries TRBV12-2 and TRBJ1-5. TRBV12-2 constitutes a pseudogene. The length of the CDR3 is 16 residues. The CDR3 sequence: CASRCSGEGAHQPQHF. Here the CDR3 DNA reads TGTGCAAGTCGCTGCTCGGGGGAAGGGGCCCATCAGCCCCAGCATTTT.

This rearrangement joins TRBV19 to TRBJ2-1, with TRBD2 matching 8 bases. This CDR3 is built from 19 residues. J gave up 7 bases and V 0 bases, and 17 bases lay outside the gene matches. CDR1 and CDR2 (germline): LNHDA, SQIVND (reference sequence). The CDR3 protein is CASSIDLPTTSGVGNEQFF. CDR3 sequence (DNA): TGTGCCAGTAGTATAGATCTCCCTACTACTAGCGGTGTGGGGAATGAGCAGTTCTTC.

The CDR3 nucleotides are TGTGCCAGCAGTAAGAATGCCTTCACGGGGGAGCTGTTTTTT. Translated, it gives CASSKNAFTGELFF. This rearrangement joins TRBV2 to TRBJ2-2, with D hard to call. V lost 5 bases to trimming and J lost 8 bases, with 15 bases between them. This CDR3 spans 14 amino acids. Germline assignment: CDR1 SNHLY and CDR2 FYNNEI.

The rearrangement joins TRBV10-3 to TRBJ1-2, with TRBD1 as a possible D gene (5 bases). Trimming took off 2 bases at V and 8 bases at J, with 9 bases between the two ends. This CDR3 is built from 12 residues. Germline lookup yields CDR1 ENHRY and CDR2 SYGVKD. In nucleotides, the CDR3 is TGTGCCATCAGTGAGACCCGGGACGGCTACACCTTC. Protein: CAISETRDGYTF.

The sample holds a few counts of this clone. This chain joins TRBV7-3 and TRBJ1-1; D gene uncertain. The CDR3 has 13 amino acids. Germline loops: CDR1 SGHTA, CDR2 FQGTGA. Trimming left V 0 bases short and J 4 bases short, with 6 bases between. The CDR3 DNA is TGTGCCAGCAGCTTAACAGGGTCCACTGAAGCTTTCTTT. Translated: CASSLTGSTEAFF.

The rearrangement links TRBV6-1 to TRBJ2-7; 8 nucleotides line up with TRBD2. With 2 bases clipped from V and 2 bases from J, the junction kept 5 bases outside the gene matches. CDR3 size: 15 residues. CDR1 and CDR2 from the germline V gene are MNHNS and SASEGT. The CDR3 is CASSETLAGPYEQYF. The CDR3 region has the DNA TGTGCCAGCAGTGAAACCCTAGCGGGCCCCTACGAGCAGTACTTC.

The chain links TRBV7-6 to TRBJ2-7; TRBD2 matches at 8 bases. V shed 3 bases and J 0 bases; nucleotides not matched to a gene: 4. The CDR3 is made up of 15 amino acids. In germline, CDR1 is SGHVS, CDR2 FNYEAQ. The DNA for the CDR3 is TGTGCCAGCAGCTTCGGCGGGGGGAGCTCCTACGAGCAGTACTTC. Protein: CASSFGGGSSYEQYF.

The rearrangement links TRBV7-8 to TRBJ2-7; D is unresolved. This CDR3 is 11 amino acids long. V was cut by 4 bases and J by 7 bases, with 8 bases left in between. Germline CDR1 and CDR2: SGHVS and FQNEAQ. CDR3 DNA sequence: TGTGCCAGCAGCTCCGGGTGGGAGCAGTACTTC. It codes for CASSSGWEQYF.

The V gene is TRBV9, the J gene TRBJ2-3; a possible D gene is TRBD2 (6 bases). Germline V gives CDR1 SGDLS, CDR2 YYNGEE. V was pared by 4 bases and J by 0 bases, with 15 bases between. The CDR3 totals 16 residues. Written as DNA, the CDR3 is TGTGCCAGCAGCCTTAGCGGAGAACCTAGCACAGATACGCAGTATTTT. Amino acid sequence: CASSLSGEPSTDTQYF. Together with reference TRBV9 and TRBJ2-3, the CDR3 gives the full variable domain: DSGVTQTPKHLITATGQRVTLRCSPRSGDLSVYWYQQSLDQGLQFLIQYYNGEERAKGNILERFSAQQFPDLHSELNLSSLELGDSALYFCASSLSGEPSTDTQYFGPGTRLTVL.

The genes are TRBV13 and TRBJ1-5, with unresolved D. The CDR3 length is 15 residues. The germline V and J ends were trimmed by 0 bases and 0 bases, with 6 bases remaining between them. Germline V gene data show CDR1 as PRHDT and CDR2 as FYEKMQ (reference sequence). CDR3 residues: CASSLGHGSNQPQHF. CDR3 nucleotides: TGTGCCAGCAGCTTAGGCCACGGTAGCAATCAGCCCCAGCATTTT. The complete variable domain, with remaining parts taken from reference TRBV13 and TRBJ1-5, reads AAGVIQSPRHLIKEKRETATLKCYPIPRHDTVYWYQQGPGQDPQFLISFYEKMQSDKGSIPDRFSAQQFSDYHSELNMSSLELGDSALYFCASSLGHGSNQPQHFGDGTRLSIL.

The chain carries TRBV6-5 and TRBJ2-7; D may correspond to TRBD1 or TRBD2 (5 bases each). V lost 5 bases to trimming and J lost 2 bases, with 13 bases between them. This CDR3 contains 14 residues. Germline CDR1 is MNHEY and CDR2 is SVGAGI. The CDR3 protein is CASSTGRGAYEQYF. CDR3 bases: TGTGCCAGCAGTACAGGTAGAGGGGCCTACGAGCAGTACTTC.

Only one count was recorded for this clone. This sequence joins TRBV10-3 and TRBJ1-1; D might be TRBD1 (5 bases). Germline CDR1 and CDR2: ENHRY and SYGVKD. The CDR3 has 13 residues. Trimming removed 6 bases at V and 1 base at J, with 9 bases between. The CDR3, as DNA: TGTGCCATCAGAGAGACAGAGAACACTGAAGCTTTCTTT. This translates into CAIRETENTEAFF.

The chain is built from TRBV29-1 and TRBJ1-1; 7 nucleotides line up with TRBD1. V was pared by 6 bases and J by 3 bases, with 10 bases of the junction left unmatched. CDR1 SQVTM and CDR2 ANQGSEA come from the germline V gene. This CDR3 comprises 14 residues. DNA for the CDR3: TGCAGCGTAAGAAAGGACAGGTGGGACACTGAAGCTTTCTTT. It encodes CSVRKDRWDTEAFF.

V and J are TRBV28 and TRBJ1-2, with unresolved D. Germline V lookup: CDR1 MDHEN, CDR2 SYDVKM. The CDR3 is 12 amino acids. Between the trimmed V and J ends, which lost 6 bases and 6 bases, there was a span of 11 bases. The DNA for the CDR3 is TGTGCCAGCAGAATCGAAGACAATGGCTACACCTTC. Translated, it gives CASRIEDNGYTF.

This clone was seen once. The chain combines TRBV6-2 or TRBV6-3 with TRBJ2-5, with D possibly being TRBD1 (5 bases). CDR1 MNHEY and CDR2 SVGEGT come from the germline V gene. The CDR3 is made up of 14 amino acids. V was shortened by 1 base and J by 0 bases, with 6 bases between the two germline ends. The CDR3 DNA is TGTGCCAGCAGTTACTACAGGTACCAAGAGACCCAGTACTTC. Translated, it gives CASSYYRYQETQYF.

The chain links TRBV23-1 to TRBJ1-2; D is uncertain. TRBV23-1 counts as an open reading frame of uncertain function. This CDR3 region has 16 residues. The germline V and J ends were trimmed by 2 bases and 0 bases, with 13 bases remaining between them. The CDR3 DNA reads TGCGCCAGCAGTCAACGGGTAACGAATCCTAACTATGGCTACACCTTC. This translates into CASSQRVTNPNYGYTF.

CDR3 coding DNA: TGTGCCAGCAGCCAAAATCCCACTTTTCGAGCTTTCTTT. Its translation is CASSQNPTFRAFF. The chain joins TRBV3-1 (or the pseudogene TRBV3-2) to TRBJ1-1; D is unclear. This CDR3 has 13 residues. With 2 bases removed from V and 10 bases from J, the gap between germline ends came to 14 bases. The germline gives CDR1 LGHDT, CDR2 YNNKEL (reference sequence).